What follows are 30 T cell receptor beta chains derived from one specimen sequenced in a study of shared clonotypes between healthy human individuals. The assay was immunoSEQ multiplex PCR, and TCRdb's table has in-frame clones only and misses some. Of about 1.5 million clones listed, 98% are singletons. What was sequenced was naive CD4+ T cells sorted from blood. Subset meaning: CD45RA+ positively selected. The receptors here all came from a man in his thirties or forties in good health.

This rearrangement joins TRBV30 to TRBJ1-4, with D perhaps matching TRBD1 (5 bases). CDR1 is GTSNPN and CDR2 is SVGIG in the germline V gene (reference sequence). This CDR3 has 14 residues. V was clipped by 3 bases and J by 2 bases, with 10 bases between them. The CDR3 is CAWRSGGTNEKLFF. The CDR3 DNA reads TGTGCCTGGAGAAGTGGGGGGACTAATGAAAAACTGTTTTTT.

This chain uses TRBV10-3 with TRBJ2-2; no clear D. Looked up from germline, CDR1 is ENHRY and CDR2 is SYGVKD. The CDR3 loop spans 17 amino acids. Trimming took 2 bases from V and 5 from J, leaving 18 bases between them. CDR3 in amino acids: CAISEPKSRSPTGELFF. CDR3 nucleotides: TGTGCCATCAGTGAGCCGAAGAGTAGATCACCTACCGGGGAGCTGTTTTTT.

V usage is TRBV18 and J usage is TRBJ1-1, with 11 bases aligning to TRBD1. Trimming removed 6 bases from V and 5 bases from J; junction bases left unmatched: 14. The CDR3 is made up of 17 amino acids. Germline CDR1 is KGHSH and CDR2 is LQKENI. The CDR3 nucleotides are TGTGCCAGCTCCCCGGACAGGGGGCTCTTGAAAGGGACTGAAGCTTTCTTT. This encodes CASSPDRGLLKGTEAFF.

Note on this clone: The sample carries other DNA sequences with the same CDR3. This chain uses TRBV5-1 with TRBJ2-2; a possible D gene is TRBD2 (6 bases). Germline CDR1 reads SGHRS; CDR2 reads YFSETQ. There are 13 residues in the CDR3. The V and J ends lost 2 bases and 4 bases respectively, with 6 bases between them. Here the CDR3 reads CASSFSGTGELFF. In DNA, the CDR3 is TGCGCCAGCAGCTTTAGCGGCACCGGGGAGCTGTTTTTT.

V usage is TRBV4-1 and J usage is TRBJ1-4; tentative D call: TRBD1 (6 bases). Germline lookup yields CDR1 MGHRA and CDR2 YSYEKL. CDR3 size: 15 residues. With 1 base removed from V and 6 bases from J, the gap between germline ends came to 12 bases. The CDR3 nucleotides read TGCGCCAGCAGCCAAGCAGGGGTTGGGGATGAAAAACTGTTTTTT. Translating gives CASSQAGVGDEKLFF.

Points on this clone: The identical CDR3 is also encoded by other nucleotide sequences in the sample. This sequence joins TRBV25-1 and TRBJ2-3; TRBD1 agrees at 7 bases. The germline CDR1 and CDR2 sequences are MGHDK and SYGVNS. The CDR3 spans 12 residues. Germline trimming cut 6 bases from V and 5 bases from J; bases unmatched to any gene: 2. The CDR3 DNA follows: TGTGCCAGCAGCCCAGGGGGAGATACGCAGTATTTT. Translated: CASSPGGDTQYF.

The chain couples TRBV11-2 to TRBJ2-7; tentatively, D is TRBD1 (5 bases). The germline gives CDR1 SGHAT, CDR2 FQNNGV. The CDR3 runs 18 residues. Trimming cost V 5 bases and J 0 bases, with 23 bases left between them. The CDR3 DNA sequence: TGTGCCAGCAGCCCAATCGTGCTCAGGGTAGGTAGCTCCTACGAGCAGTACTTC. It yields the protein CASSPIVLRVGSSYEQYF.

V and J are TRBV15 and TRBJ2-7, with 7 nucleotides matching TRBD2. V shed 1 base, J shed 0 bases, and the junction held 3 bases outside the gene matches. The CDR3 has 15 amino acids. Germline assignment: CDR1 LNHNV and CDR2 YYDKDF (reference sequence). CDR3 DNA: TGTGCCACCAGCAGAGGCGGGAGTAACTCCTACGAGCAGTACTTC. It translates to CATSRGGSNSYEQYF.

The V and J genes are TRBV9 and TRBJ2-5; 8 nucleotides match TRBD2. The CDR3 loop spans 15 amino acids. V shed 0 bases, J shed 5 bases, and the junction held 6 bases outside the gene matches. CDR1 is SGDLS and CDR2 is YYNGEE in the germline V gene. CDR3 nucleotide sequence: TGTGCCAGCAGCGTAGCTGCAGTAGCGGGGGAGACCCAGTACTTC. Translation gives CASSVAAVAGETQYF.

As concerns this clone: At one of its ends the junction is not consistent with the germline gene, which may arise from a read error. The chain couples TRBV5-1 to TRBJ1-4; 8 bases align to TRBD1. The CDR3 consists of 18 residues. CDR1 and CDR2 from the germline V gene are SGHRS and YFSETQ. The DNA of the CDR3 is TGCGCCAGCAGCTTCAGTCGTAGGACAGGGAGTTACCATGATAAACTGTTTTTT. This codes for CASSFSRRTGSYHDKLFF. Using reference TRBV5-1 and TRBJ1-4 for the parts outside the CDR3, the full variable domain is KAGVTQTPRYLIKTRGQQVTLSCSPISGHRSVSWYQQTPGQGLQFLFEYFSETQRNKGNFPGRFSGRQFSNSRSEMNVSTLELGDSALYLCASSFSRRTGSYHDKLFFGSGTQLSVL.

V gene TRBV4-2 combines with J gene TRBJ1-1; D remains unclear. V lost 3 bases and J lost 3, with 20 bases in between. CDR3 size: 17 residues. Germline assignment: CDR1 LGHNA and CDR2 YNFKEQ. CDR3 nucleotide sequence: TGTGCCAGCAGCCACTCGGTGGGTCGGCAGGCGGACACTGAAGCTTTCTTT. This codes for CASSHSVGRQADTEAFF.

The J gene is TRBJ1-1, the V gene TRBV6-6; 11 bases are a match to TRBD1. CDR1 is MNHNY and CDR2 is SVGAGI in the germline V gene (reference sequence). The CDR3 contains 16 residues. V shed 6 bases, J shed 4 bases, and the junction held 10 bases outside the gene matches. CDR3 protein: CASSPGTGGGGTEAFF. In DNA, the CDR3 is TGTGCCAGCAGCCCAGGGACAGGGGGTGGGGGCACTGAAGCTTTCTTT.

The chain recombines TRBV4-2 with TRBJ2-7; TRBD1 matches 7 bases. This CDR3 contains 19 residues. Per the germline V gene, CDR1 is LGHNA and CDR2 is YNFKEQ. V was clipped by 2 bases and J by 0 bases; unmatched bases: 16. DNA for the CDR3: TGTGCCAGCAGCCAATTCGACGTTAGGGGGACAGTTAGCTCCTACGAGCAGTACTTC. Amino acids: CASSQFDVRGTVSSYEQYF.

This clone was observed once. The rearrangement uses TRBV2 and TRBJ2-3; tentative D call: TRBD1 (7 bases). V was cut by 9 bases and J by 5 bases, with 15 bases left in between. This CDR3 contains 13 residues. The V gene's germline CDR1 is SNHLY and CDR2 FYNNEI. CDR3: CASSPQGGDTQYF. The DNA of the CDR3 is TGTGCCAGTTCCCCGCAGGGGGGAGATACGCAGTATTTT.

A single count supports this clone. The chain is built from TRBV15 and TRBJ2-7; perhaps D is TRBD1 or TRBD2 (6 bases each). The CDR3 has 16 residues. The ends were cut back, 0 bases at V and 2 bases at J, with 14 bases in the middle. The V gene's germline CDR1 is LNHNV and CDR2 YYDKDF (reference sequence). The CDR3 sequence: CATSRDGGGGAYEQYF. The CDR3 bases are TGTGCCACCAGCAGAGATGGGGGCGGCGGGGCCTACGAGCAGTACTTC.

The CDR3 coding sequence is TGTGCCAGCAGCTTAATTCCCTCTGGGGCCAACGTCCTGACTTTC. Amino acids: CASSLIPSGANVLTF. The chain links TRBV7-6 to TRBJ2-6; no clear D gene. This CDR3 is 15 amino acids long. V lost 2 bases to trimming and J lost 0 bases, with 5 bases between them. Germline V gene data show CDR1 as SGHVS and CDR2 as FNYEAQ.

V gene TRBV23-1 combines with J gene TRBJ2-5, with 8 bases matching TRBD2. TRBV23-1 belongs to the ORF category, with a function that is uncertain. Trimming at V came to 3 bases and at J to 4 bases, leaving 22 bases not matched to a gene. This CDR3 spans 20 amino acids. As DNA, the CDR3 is TGCGCCAGCAGTCACCTCAGTGTCGCTGCGGGGGGAGGGCCAAGAGAGACCCAGTACTTC. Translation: CASSHLSVAAGGGPRETQYF.

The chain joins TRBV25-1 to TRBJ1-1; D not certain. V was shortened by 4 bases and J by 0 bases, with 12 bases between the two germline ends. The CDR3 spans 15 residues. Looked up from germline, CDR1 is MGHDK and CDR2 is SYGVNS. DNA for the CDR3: TGTGCCAGCAGTGCGACGGGGTGGCTGAACACTGAAGCTTTCTTT. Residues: CASSATGWLNTEAFF.

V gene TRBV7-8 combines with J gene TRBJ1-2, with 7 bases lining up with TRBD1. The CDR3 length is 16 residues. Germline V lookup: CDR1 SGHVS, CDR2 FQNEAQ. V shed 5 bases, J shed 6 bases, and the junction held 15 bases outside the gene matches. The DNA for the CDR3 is TGTGCCAGCAGCCCGCAAGCGACAGGGCTAGGGGATGGCTACACCTTC. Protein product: CASSPQATGLGDGYTF.

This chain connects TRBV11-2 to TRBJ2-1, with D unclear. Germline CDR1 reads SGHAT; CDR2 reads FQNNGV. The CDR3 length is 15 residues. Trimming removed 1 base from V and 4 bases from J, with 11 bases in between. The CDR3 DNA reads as TGTGCCAGCAGCTTAGCCAGAGTATTTTACAATGAGCAGTTCTTC. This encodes CASSLARVFYNEQFF.

For the CDR3, the DNA is TGTGCCAGCAGCTTGACGGGTGGCTCGGACAATGAGCAGTTCTTC. Protein product: CASSLTGGSDNEQFF. The chain joins TRBV5-5 to TRBJ2-1; no definite D call. Trimming removed 1 base at V and 5 bases at J, with 13 bases between. The germline V gene encodes CDR1 SGHKS and CDR2 YYEKEE (reference sequence). The length of the CDR3 is 15 residues.

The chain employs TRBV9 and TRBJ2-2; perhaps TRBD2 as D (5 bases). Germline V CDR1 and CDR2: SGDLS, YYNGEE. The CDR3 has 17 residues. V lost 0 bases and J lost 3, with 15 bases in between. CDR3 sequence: CASSVGGRGIDTGELFF. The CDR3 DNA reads TGTGCCAGCAGCGTAGGAGGGAGAGGGATAGACACCGGGGAGCTGTTTTTT. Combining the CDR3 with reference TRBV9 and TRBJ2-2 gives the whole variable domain DSGVTQTPKHLITATGQRVTLRCSPRSGDLSVYWYQQSLDQGLQFLIQYYNGEERAKGNILERFSAQQFPDLHSELNLSSLELGDSALYFCASSVGGRGIDTGELFFGEGSRLTVL.

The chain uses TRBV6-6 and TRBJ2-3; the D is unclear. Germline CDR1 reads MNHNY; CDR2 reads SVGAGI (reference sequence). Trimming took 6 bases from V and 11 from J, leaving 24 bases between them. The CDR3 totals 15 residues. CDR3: CASSLSLDLSLRQYF. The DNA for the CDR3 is TGTGCCAGCAGCCTGAGTCTGGACCTCTCTTTGCGGCAGTATTTT.

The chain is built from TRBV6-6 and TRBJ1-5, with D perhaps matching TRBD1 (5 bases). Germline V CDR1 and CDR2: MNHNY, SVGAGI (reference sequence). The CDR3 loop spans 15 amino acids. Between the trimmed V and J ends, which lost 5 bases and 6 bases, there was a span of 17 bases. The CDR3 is CASSLTGGTIQPQHF. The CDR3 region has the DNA TGTGCCAGCAGTCTTACCGGTGGGACTATTCAGCCCCAGCATTTT.

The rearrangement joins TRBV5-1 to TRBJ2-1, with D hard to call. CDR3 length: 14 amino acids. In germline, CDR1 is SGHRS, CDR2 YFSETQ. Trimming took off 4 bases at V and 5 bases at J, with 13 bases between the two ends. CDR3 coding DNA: TGCGCCAGCAGCGAGATTAATTTCGACAATGAGCAGTTCTTC. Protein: CASSEINFDNEQFF.

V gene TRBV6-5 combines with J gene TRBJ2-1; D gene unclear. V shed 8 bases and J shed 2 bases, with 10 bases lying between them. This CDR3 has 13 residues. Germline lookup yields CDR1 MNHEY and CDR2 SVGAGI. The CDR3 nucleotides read TGTGCCAGCCAGACGACGGCCTACAATGAGCAGTTCTTC. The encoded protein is CASQTTAYNEQFF.

The CDR3 sequence is CASSLGSGQGNSPLHF. In DNA, the CDR3 is TGTGCCAGCAGCTTAGGTTCGGGACAGGGAAATTCACCCCTCCACTTT. The chain links TRBV7-2 to TRBJ1-6, with 9 bases fitting TRBD1. The CDR3 covers 16 residues. V dropped 1 base and J dropped 7; count of bases not matched to a gene: 5. Germline values: CDR1 SGHTA, CDR2 FQGNSA. The full variable domain, with the rest looked up from reference TRBV7-2 and TRBJ1-6, is GAGVSQSPSNKVTEKGKDVELRCDPISGHTALYWYRQSLGQGLEFLIYFQGNSAPDKSGLPSDRFSAERTGGSVSTLTIQRTQQEDSAVYLCASSLGSGQGNSPLHFGNGTRLTVT.

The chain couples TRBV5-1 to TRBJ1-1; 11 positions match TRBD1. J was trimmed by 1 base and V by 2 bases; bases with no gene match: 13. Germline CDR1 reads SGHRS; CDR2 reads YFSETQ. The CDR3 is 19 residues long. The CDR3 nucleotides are TGCGCCAGCAGCTTAGGGACAGGGGGGTATTTGAGGCGGAACACTGAAGCTTTCTTT. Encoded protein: CASSLGTGGYLRRNTEAFF.

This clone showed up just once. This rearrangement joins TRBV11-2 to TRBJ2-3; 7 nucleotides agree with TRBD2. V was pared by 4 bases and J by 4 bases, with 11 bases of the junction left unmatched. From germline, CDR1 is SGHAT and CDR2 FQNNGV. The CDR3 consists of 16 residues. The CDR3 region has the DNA TGTGCCAGCAGCTCCCTTACGGGTCGGGGGGCAGATACGCAGTATTTT. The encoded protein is CASSSLTGRGADTQYF.

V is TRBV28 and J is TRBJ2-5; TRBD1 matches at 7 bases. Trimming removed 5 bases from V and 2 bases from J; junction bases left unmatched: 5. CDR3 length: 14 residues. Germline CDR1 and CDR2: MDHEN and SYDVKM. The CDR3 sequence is CASSQRTGQETQYF. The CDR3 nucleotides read TGTGCCAGCAGTCAGCGGACAGGACAAGAGACCCAGTACTTC.